This entry lists 32 T cell receptor beta chains sequenced from one sample in a study of T cells in Graves' hyperthyroidism and ophthalmopathy. The investigators amplified TCR beta CDR3 regions from RNA transcripts. During a first-round RT-PCR of the TCR CDR3, the HTBI primer set was used. A single record per CDR3 protein comes from TCRdb applying MiXCR to the multiplex PCR reads. The sample shows more than 500,000 distinct CDR3 sequences, about a sixth of them seen only once. The sequenced material came from blood. All receptors come from a woman in her 30s with Graves' hyperthyroidism.

This sequence joins TRBV30 and TRBJ1-3; the D gene is possibly TRBD1 (5 bases). CDR1 is GTSNPN, CDR2 SVGIG, per germline (reference sequence). The germline V and J ends were trimmed by 3 bases and 2 bases, with 14 bases remaining between them. The CDR3 runs to 15 residues. The CDR3 is CAWSGMGGAGNTIYF. In DNA form, the CDR3 reads TGTGCCTGGAGCGGAATGGGGGGAGCTGGAAACACCATATATTTT. The variable domain in full, completed from reference TRBV30 and TRBJ1-3, reads SQTIHQWPATLVQPVGSPLSLECTVEGTSNPNLYWYRQAAGRGLQLLFYSVGIGQISSEVPQNLSASRPQDRQFILSSKKLLLSDSGFYLCAWSGMGGAGNTIYFGEGSWLTVV.

This clonotype appeared many times. This rearrangement joins TRBV2 to TRBJ1-1; no clear D. With 5 bases removed from V and 9 bases from J, the gap between germline ends came to 7 bases. Germline V gene data show CDR1 as SNHLY and CDR2 as FYNNEI. This CDR3 contains 10 residues. The CDR3 reads CASSLIKAFF. In DNA, the CDR3 is TGTGCCAGCAGTTTGATCAAAGCTTTCTTT.

At least ten counts were recorded for this clonotype. V and J are TRBV27 and TRBJ2-5; D may be TRBD2 (5 bases). The CDR3 spans 15 residues. V lost 2 bases to trimming and J lost 2 bases, with 12 bases between them. The germline CDR1 and CDR2 sequences are MNHEY and SMNVEV (reference sequence). The CDR3 bases are TGTGCCAGCAGTTTAGAGGGCGGGTTTCAAGAGACCCAGTACTTC. It is translated as CASSLEGGFQETQYF.

The chain employs TRBV9 and TRBJ2-2, with D hard to call. There are 16 residues in the CDR3. Per the germline V gene, CDR1 is SGDLS and CDR2 is YYNGEE. V gave up 4 bases and J gave up 2 bases, with 15 bases separating them. The CDR3 region has the DNA TGTGCCAGCAGCCCCCGGCCTCAACAAAACACCGGGGAGCTGTTTTTT. Its protein product is CASSPRPQQNTGELFF. Drawing the rest from reference TRBV9 and TRBJ2-2, the complete variable domain is DSGVTQTPKHLITATGQRVTLRCSPRSGDLSVYWYQQSLDQGLQFLIQYYNGEERAKGNILERFSAQQFPDLHSELNLSSLELGDSALYFCASSPRPQQNTGELFFGEGSRLTVL.

The rearrangement links TRBV30 to TRBJ1-2; tentative D call: TRBD1 (5 bases). The CDR3 extends over 15 amino acids. Germline V gives CDR1 GTSNPN, CDR2 SVGIG (reference sequence). Trimming took off 4 bases at V and 4 bases at J, with 19 bases between the two ends. The CDR3 DNA sequence: TGTGCCTGGAATATCGGGTCGGGGGTCGCCTATGGCTACACCTTC. This translates into CAWNIGSGVAYGYTF.

There are a few counts of this clonotype. This rearrangement joins TRBV9 to TRBJ2-3, with D possibly matching TRBD2 (6 bases). CDR3 length equals 15 residues. Germline-derived CDR1 and CDR2 are SGDLS and YYNGEE. V shed 0 bases and J shed 2 bases, with 10 bases lying between them. CDR3 nucleotide sequence: TGTGCCAGCAGCGTAGACGGGGGAGCCACAGATACGCAGTATTTT. The encoded protein is CASSVDGGATDTQYF.

This clonotype was detected ten times or more. This chain connects TRBV30 to TRBJ2-7; 8 nucleotides line up with TRBD1. The CDR3 is made up of 12 amino acids. Germline V lookup: CDR1 GTSNPN, CDR2 SVGIG (reference sequence). V lost 5 bases and J lost 6; bases outside the gene matches: 6. The CDR3 protein is CAWSGQGGEQYF. The CDR3 DNA reads TGTGCCTGGTCTGGACAGGGAGGCGAGCAGTACTTC. The entire variable domain, with the rest obtained from reference TRBV30 and TRBJ2-7, is as follows: SQTIHQWPATLVQPVGSPLSLECTVEGTSNPNLYWYRQAAGRGLQLLFYSVGIGQISSEVPQNLSASRPQDRQFILSSKKLLLSDSGFYLCAWSGQGGEQYFGPGTRLTVT.

The chain employs TRBV6-1 and TRBJ1-6; D is ambiguous. Per germline, CDR1 MNHNS and CDR2 SASEGT. Deletions cut 2 bases from V and 10 bases from J, with 15 bases between. CDR3 length: 15 residues. The chain's CDR3 is CASSENSPVLSPLHF. The CDR3, as DNA: TGTGCCAGCAGTGAAAATTCGCCAGTCCTGTCACCCCTCCACTTT.

This clonotype was detected ten times or more. V gene TRBV20-1 combines with J gene TRBJ1-1; no definite D call. V lost 6 bases and J lost 0, with 14 bases in between. The CDR3 consists of 14 residues. The germline V gene encodes CDR1 DFQATT and CDR2 SNEGSKA (reference sequence). The CDR3 loop reads CSAQAEGLNTEAFF. The CDR3 bases are TGCAGTGCCCAGGCTGAGGGTCTGAACACTGAAGCTTTCTTT.

This clonotype occurred many times. The J gene is TRBJ2-5, the V gene TRBV3-1, with unresolved D. Trimming pared 0 bases from V and 5 bases from J, leaving 7 bases between. The CDR3 contains 13 residues. Germline values: CDR1 LGHDT, CDR2 YNNKEL (reference sequence). CDR3 residues: CASSQEGWETQYF. The CDR3 bases are TGTGCCAGCAGCCAAGAGGGGTGGGAGACCCAGTACTTC.

This clonotype was seen many times. The chain joins TRBV20-1 to TRBJ2-7; a possible D gene is TRBD2 (5 bases). V lost 1 base, J lost 3 bases, and 13 bases lay in between. In germline, CDR1 is DFQATT, CDR2 SNEGSKA (reference sequence). The CDR3 sequence is 14 residues long. In DNA form, the CDR3 reads TGCAGTGCTAGAGTAGAAACTAGAGTCTACGAGCAGTACTTC. Protein sequence: CSARVETRVYEQYF.

A note on this clonotype: A read error may account for a junction end that differs from germline. The rearrangement joins TRBV7-8 to TRBJ2-7; D possibly corresponds to TRBD2 (7 bases). This CDR3 is built from 13 residues. Germline V gene sequence: CDR1 SGHVS, CDR2 FQNEAQ. The CDR3 loop is CSSRGGSSYEQYF. The CDR3 nucleotides read TGTTCCAGCAGGGGCGGGAGCTCCTACGAGCAGTACTTC.

About this clonotype: Since the CDR3 does not end with the conserved phenylalanine or tryptophan, this likely comes from a read error. V and J are TRBV2 and TRBJ2-5, with 9 positions matching TRBD2. Unmatched junction bases numbered 6, after V lost 6 bases and J lost 4 bases. CDR1 SNHLY and CDR2 FYNNEI come from the germline V gene. This CDR3 has 14 amino acids. CDR3 loop: CASSAGGPGETQYL. The CDR3 nucleotides read TGTGCCAGCAGCGCGGGAGGGCCGGGAGAGACCCAGTACCTC.

This clonotype has only a few counts. V and J are TRBV3-2 and TRBJ2-1; the listed D gene, TRBD2, was not tested against the DNA. TRBV3-2 counts as a pseudogene. CDR3 size: 15 residues. CDR3 protein: CASSHAGSSYNEQFF. The CDR3 coding sequence is TGTGCCAGCAGCCACGCGGGAAGCTCCTACAATGAGCAGTTCTTC.

This clonotype was picked up a small number of times. V usage is TRBV19 and J usage is TRBJ2-5; D is perhaps TRBD1 or TRBD2 (5 bases each). CDR1 and CDR2 from the germline V gene are LNHDA and SQIVND (reference sequence). The CDR3 runs to 14 residues. Trimming took 3 bases from V and 5 from J, leaving 13 bases between them. The CDR3 bases are TGTGCCAGTAGTATCCGGGGCTTGGGGGAGACCCAGTACTTC. Amino acid sequence: CASSIRGLGETQYF.

This clonotype appeared many times. The chain is built from TRBV7-3 and TRBJ1-1; D might be TRBD1 (5 bases). Trimming pared 2 bases from V and 4 bases from J, leaving 14 bases between. CDR1 is SGHTA, CDR2 FQGTGA, per germline. The CDR3 is 15 residues long. CDR3 sequence: CASSLPSGPRTEAFF. For the CDR3, the DNA is TGTGCCAGCAGCTTACCCTCGGGACCGCGCACTGAAGCTTTCTTT.

This clonotype was counted ten times or more. The rearrangement links TRBV19 to TRBJ1-1; no clear D gene. The germline V gene encodes CDR1 LNHDA and CDR2 SQIVND (reference sequence). CDR3 size: 16 residues. Deletions cut 6 bases from V and 1 base from J, with 18 bases between. The DNA of the CDR3 is TGTGCCAGTAGAACTGCGGGGAACAGACCGAACACTGAAGCTTTCTTT. Its protein is CASRTAGNRPNTEAFF.

The chain employs TRBV7-9 and TRBJ2-7, with 8 bases that match TRBD2. The V gene's germline CDR1 is SEHNR and CDR2 FQNEAQ (reference sequence). Unmatched junction bases numbered 14, after V lost 5 bases and J lost 5 bases. The CDR3 runs 16 residues. The CDR3 DNA reads as TGTGCCAGCAGCCAAACCCTCGGGACTAGGGACCACGAGCAGTACTTC. Translating gives CASSQTLGTRDHEQYF.

The chain employs TRBV28 and TRBJ1-4; D unresolved. The CDR3 loop spans 12 amino acids. Germline V lookup: CDR1 MDHEN, CDR2 SYDVKM. V dropped 6 bases and J dropped 7 bases, with 9 bases sitting between them. Here the CDR3 reads CASSPPVEKLFF. The CDR3 bases are TGTGCCAGCAGCCCCCCTGTTGAAAAACTGTTTTTT.

This clonotype was picked up many times. The chain links TRBV28 to TRBJ1-2, with 7 positions matching TRBD1. The CDR3 runs to 12 residues. Germline assignment: CDR1 MDHEN and CDR2 SYDVKM. The ends lost 6 bases at V and 8 bases at J; junction bases unmatched: 6. CDR3 loop: CASRTQGGGYTF. DNA for the CDR3: TGTGCCAGCAGGACCCAGGGGGGGGGCTACACCTTC.

V is TRBV6-5 and J is TRBJ2-3, with 10 bases aligning to TRBD1. CDR1 and CDR2 from the germline V gene are MNHEY and SVGAGI. V shed 4 bases and J 14 bases; nucleotides not matched to a gene: 9. The CDR3 has 13 amino acids. In DNA form, the CDR3 reads TGTGCCAGCAGTTGGGCGACAGGGGGCAAGCCGTATTTT. The encoded protein is CASSWATGGKPYF.

This clonotype was recorded at least ten times. V gene TRBV10-3 combines with J gene TRBJ2-5, with 7 bases matching TRBD1. J lost 5 bases, V lost 5 bases, and 5 bases had no gene match. The CDR3 is 13 residues long. The germline V gene encodes CDR1 ENHRY and CDR2 SYGVKD. CDR3 residues: CAISNRGEETQYF. CDR3 coding DNA: TGTGCCATCAGTAACAGGGGAGAGGAGACCCAGTACTTC.

The chain links TRBV10-2 to TRBJ2-3, with TRBD2 as a possible D gene (5 bases). The CDR3 contains 16 residues. V lost 6 bases, J lost 6 bases, and 22 bases lay in between. Germline V CDR1 and CDR2: WSHSY, SAAADI. The CDR3 region has the DNA TGCGCCAGCAGAGTAGGTGGGAGCCTTGCGTCGGATACGCAGTATTTT. Its protein is CASRVGGSLASDTQYF.

This clonotype was recorded many times. The germline gene is not matched at one end of the junction; a read error may be the cause. The chain recombines TRBV7-2 with TRBJ2-3; possibly TRBD2 for D (5 bases). This CDR3 comprises 15 residues. Germline CDR1 reads SGHTA; CDR2 reads FQGNSA. The CDR3 DNA is TGTGCCAGCAGCCTAGCCGTGGGTAGCACAGATACGCAGTATTTT. This codes for CASSLAVGSTDTQYF.

The sample holds a few counts of this clonotype. The V gene is TRBV20-1, the J gene TRBJ2-7; D might be TRBD2 (5 bases). The CDR3 loop spans 15 amino acids. The V end lost 3 bases, the J end lost 3 bases, and 18 bases lay between the germline ends. Germline assignment: CDR1 DFQATT and CDR2 SNEGSKA (reference sequence). CDR3 coding DNA: TGCAGTGCTAGCCCCGGGGTAACCATCTACTACGAGCAGTACTTC. Translation: CSASPGVTIYYEQYF.

This clonotype turned up a few times. A single base separates this from a much larger clone, so it may be a read error. This chain joins TRBV30 and TRBJ2-7, with unresolved D. V lost 0 bases and J 3 bases, leaving 3 bases between the germline ends. Germline V gives CDR1 GTSNPN, CDR2 SVGIG (reference sequence). This CDR3 comprises 11 residues. CDR3 in amino acids: CAWSVVYEQYF. For the CDR3, the DNA is TGTGCCTGGAGTGTAGTCTACGAGCAGTACTTC. The full variable domain, rest sourced from reference TRBV30 and TRBJ2-7, is SQTIHQWPATLVQPVGSPLSLECTVEGTSNPNLYWYRQAAGRGLQLLFYSVGIGQISSEVPQNLSASRPQDRQFILSSKKLLLSDSGFYLCAWSVVYEQYFGPGTRLTVT.

This clonotype is medium-sized in the sample. This sequence joins TRBV28 and TRBJ2-5, with 13 bases lining up with TRBD2. V gave up 3 bases and J gave up 2 bases; unmatched junction bases: 3. There are 16 residues in the CDR3. Germline CDR1 is MDHEN and CDR2 is SYDVKM. The CDR3 sequence is CASSFATSGRQETQYF. The CDR3 coding sequence is TGTGCCAGCAGTTTCGCGACTAGCGGGAGGCAAGAGACCCAGTACTTC.

This clonotype came up many times. The rearrangement joins TRBV11-2 to TRBJ2-3; D not resolved. CDR3 length: 16 residues. The germline V gene has CDR1 SGHAT and CDR2 FQNNGV. With 0 bases removed from V and 6 bases from J, the gap between germline ends came to 16 bases. The CDR3 DNA reads TGTGCCAGCAGCTTAGATCACGGCTCCTCTGGGGATACGCAGTATTTT. Amino acid sequence: CASSLDHGSSGDTQYF.

This clonotype was seen a single time. This may stem from a read error, because a much larger clone lies one nucleotide away. The conserved closing phenylalanine or tryptophan is absent in this CDR3, likely reflecting a read error. The rearrangement uses TRBV19 and TRBJ1-1; 8 nucleotides line up with TRBD1. The germline V gene encodes CDR1 LNHDA and CDR2 SQIVND (reference sequence). V gave up 8 bases and J gave up 0 bases; unmatched junction bases: 2. The CDR3 sequence is 13 residues long. The CDR3 region is CASETGVNTEAFL. The DNA for the CDR3 is TGTGCCAGTGAGACAGGGGTGAACACTGAAGCTTTCCTT.

The V gene is TRBV7-3, the J gene TRBJ2-1; no reliable D call. The CDR3 totals 15 residues. CDR1 is SGHTA and CDR2 is FQGTGA in the germline V gene. The V end lost 1 base, the J end lost 10 bases, and 17 bases lay between the germline ends. The DNA of the CDR3 is TGTGCCAGCAGCTTAAACGGCCGTGTTGGCAACGAGCAGTTCTTC. Encoded protein: CASSLNGRVGNEQFF.

The chain combines TRBV12-3 or TRBV12-4 with TRBJ2-5; 8 positions agree with TRBD2. Gene TRBJ2-1 matches the end of the DNA better, so the J call may be wrong. The CDR3 extends over 15 amino acids. The CDR3 DNA reads as TGTGCCATCGGAGACGGGAGCGGGGGCCGGGAGACCCAGTTCTTC. Protein product: CAIGDGSGGRETQFF.

CDR3 bases: TGTGCCAGCAGTTACTCGACAGGGATCAACACAGATACGCAGTATTTT. Amino acids: CASSYSTGINTDTQYF. This chain links TRBV6-6 with TRBJ2-3; 7 bases map to TRBD1. Trimming cost V 0 bases and J 2 bases; bases outside gene matches: 5. Germline CDR1 reads MNHNY; CDR2 reads SVGAGI (reference sequence). This CDR3 is built from 16 residues.